This paragraph reports one TCR beta chain. No antigen is known for it. Profiling relied on immunoSEQ multiplex PCR, and the TCRdb table lists in-frame clones only, not all of them. The sample consists of about 45,000 clones, about four fifths of them appearing once. The data belong to a study of OX40 agonist ivuxolimab in advanced cancers. Study-wide results and limits: Compared with others, partial responders at 0.1-3.0 mg/kg displayed clonal expansion among the lowest.

This CDR3 spans 14 amino acids. Deletions cut 5 bases from V and 0 bases from J, with 8 bases between. Germline assignment: CDR1 LNHDA and CDR2 SQIVND (reference sequence). This TCR was recovered from an adult with an advanced solid tumor such as melanoma, head and neck, liver or kidney cancer. This rearrangement joins TRBV19 to TRBJ1-5; D not resolved. This material consisted of CD4+ or CD8+ T cells sorted from blood, taken in a trial of the OX40 agonist ivuxolimab. This CDR3 reads CASSFAGSNQPQHF. The CDR3 DNA sequence: TGTGCCAGTAGTTTTGCGGGTAGCAATCAGCCCCAGCATTTT. The variable domain in full, with the rest retrieved from reference TRBV19 and TRBJ1-5, is DGGITQSPKYLFRKEGQNVTLSCEQNLNHDAMYWYRQDPGQGLRLIYYSQIVNDFQKGDIAEGYSVSREKKESFPLTVTSAQKNPTAFYLCASSFAGSNQPQHFGDGTRLSIL.